Following are 17 T cell receptor beta chains from one sample sequenced in a study of shared clonotypes between healthy human individuals. TCRdb's table, derived via immunoSEQ multiplex PCR, lists solely in-frame clones and lacks some. This sample has more than 2 million clones; about 94% occur once, and the top ten carry 0.85% to 1.3%. As defined, naive CD8 cells were CD45RO-negative and positively selected for CCR7, with terminally differentiated effector memory CD45RA+ cells excluded. Sequenced material: naive CD8+ T cells sorted from blood. Source of these receptors: a man between 18 and 35 years old in good health.

As regards this clone: The same CDR3 also results from other DNA sequences found in this sample. The V gene is TRBV30, the J gene TRBJ1-1; D remains unclear. Per germline, CDR1 GTSNPN and CDR2 SVGIG (reference sequence). Trimming removed 2 bases from V and 2 bases from J, with 6 bases in between. The CDR3 spans 12 residues. CDR3 DNA: TGTGCCTGGAGTACAAGTAACACTGAAGCTTTCTTT. As protein: CAWSTSNTEAFF.

This chain connects TRBV7-8 to TRBJ2-3, with 9 positions matching TRBD2. Germline CDR1 reads SGHVS; CDR2 reads FQNEAQ. CDR3 length: 16 amino acids. Trimming at V came to 5 bases and at J to 9 bases, leaving 15 bases not matched to a gene. The CDR3 DNA follows: TGTGCCAGCAGCACCGAGTTAGCGGGAGCGGTTCGAACGCAGTATTTT. This sequence encodes CASSTELAGAVRTQYF.

The chain employs TRBV27 and TRBJ1-2; D uncertain. The V end was cut by 0 bases, the J end by 7 bases, with 9 bases between. The CDR3 is 13 residues long. Germline V gene sequence: CDR1 MNHEY, CDR2 SMNVEV (reference sequence). The CDR3 sequence: CASSLSRDRGYTF. In DNA, the CDR3 is TGTGCCAGCAGTTTATCTCGTGACCGTGGCTACACCTTC.

The V gene is TRBV4-1, the J gene TRBJ1-2, with 9 positions matching TRBD1. Germline CDR1 reads MGHRA; CDR2 reads YSYEKL. V shed 3 bases and J 6 bases; nucleotides not matched to a gene: 2. This CDR3 spans 13 amino acids. CDR3 sequence (DNA): TGCGCCAGCAGCCATAGGACAGGGGATGGCTACACCTTC. This translates into CASSHRTGDGYTF.

This clone was detected only once. The chain combines TRBV29-1 with TRBJ2-7, with D maybe TRBD2 (6 bases). The germline V gene encodes CDR1 SQVTM and CDR2 ANQGSEA. The length of the CDR3 is 12 residues. The V end was cut by 7 bases, the J end by 3 bases, with 13 bases between. The CDR3 reads CSAWGTGYEQYF. The CDR3 DNA reads TGCAGCGCCTGGGGGACTGGCTACGAGCAGTACTTC.

The V call is TRBV9, the J call TRBJ2-7, with 9 nucleotides matching TRBD2. The J segment lost 7 bases and the V segment lost 0 bases, leaving 5 bases of the junction unmatched. CDR3 length: 14 residues. In germline, CDR1 is SGDLS, CDR2 YYNGEE. This CDR3 is CASSVGSGGKEQYF. The CDR3 nucleotides are TGTGCCAGCAGCGTAGGGAGCGGGGGGAAAGAGCAGTACTTC. Looking up the rest from reference TRBV9 and TRBJ2-7 gives the full variable domain: DSGVTQTPKHLITATGQRVTLRCSPRSGDLSVYWYQQSLDQGLQFLIQYYNGEERAKGNILERFSAQQFPDLHSELNLSSLELGDSALYFCASSVGSGGKEQYFGPGTRLTVT.

There are a few counts of this clone. One end of the junction is discordant with germline, which a read error may explain. This chain joins TRBV27 and TRBJ1-1; D gene ambiguous. The CDR3 loop spans 12 amino acids. Germline V gives CDR1 MNHEY, CDR2 SMNVEV (reference sequence). The DNA of the CDR3 is TGTGCCAGCAGTCCGACGGGCCCGACTGGGGTCTTT. Translating it yields CASSPTGPTGVF.

A few counts support this clone. This sequence may be a read error, since a much larger clone differs from it by one base. The same CDR3 also results from other DNA sequences found in this sample. V is TRBV9 and J is TRBJ1-1; tentatively, D is TRBD1 (5 bases). In germline, CDR1 is SGDLS, CDR2 YYNGEE. This CDR3 has 13 amino acids. V lost 0 bases and J lost 5, with 8 bases in between. This CDR3 reads CASSVGGETEAFF. CDR3 bases: TGTGCCAGCAGCGTAGGAGGGGAAACTGAAGCTTTCTTT.

The chain joins TRBV11-3 to TRBJ2-3; the D is unclear. V dropped 1 base and J dropped 6 bases, with 8 bases sitting between them. CDR3 length: 13 amino acids. Germline CDR1 is SGHNT and CDR2 is YENEEA. CDR3 sequence: CASSLGSSDTQYF. For the CDR3, the DNA is TGTGCCAGCAGCTTAGGGTCATCGGATACGCAGTATTTT.

The chain is built from TRBV5-1 and TRBJ2-7; the match to TRBD2 covers 14 bases. Germline CDR1 SGHRS, CDR2 YFSETQ. J was trimmed by 7 bases and V by 7 bases; bases with no gene match: 4. The CDR3 is 13 amino acids. The CDR3 DNA reads as TGCGCCAGCGGACTAGCGGGAGGAAGGGAGCAGTACTTC. Translation: CASGLAGGREQYF.

As DNA, the CDR3 is TGTGCCAGCAGCTCAGGACCGAGAAACACTGAAGCTTTCTTT. Translation: CASSSGPRNTEAFF. V and J are TRBV13 and TRBJ1-1; D gene ambiguous. V lost 4 bases to trimming and J lost 2 bases, with 11 bases between them. The CDR3 runs to 14 residues. Germline V CDR1 and CDR2: PRHDT, FYEKMQ (reference sequence).

The chain has TRBV13 and TRBJ1-6; D is unclear. The germline gives CDR1 PRHDT, CDR2 FYEKMQ (reference sequence). V shed 2 bases and J shed 7 bases, with 9 bases lying between them. There are 14 residues in the CDR3. CDR3 sequence (DNA): TGTGCCAGCAGCTTAAGGCTAGGGAATTCACCCCTCCACTTT. Its protein product is CASSLRLGNSPLHF.

A few counts support this clone. The sample contains more than one DNA sequence encoding this CDR3. V gene TRBV6-5 combines with J gene TRBJ2-7; D perhaps matches TRBD1 (6 bases). The CDR3 length is 13 residues. The germline CDR1 and CDR2 sequences are MNHEY and SVGAGI. Trimming took off 0 bases at V and 4 bases at J, with 7 bases between the two ends. The CDR3 DNA sequence: TGTGCCAGCAGTTACTCGACAGGTTACGAGCAGTACTTC. Amino acids: CASSYSTGYEQYF.

The CDR3 protein is CASSKEGAGSGNTIYF. The CDR3 region has the DNA TGTGCCAGCAGCAAAGAGGGGGCAGGGAGCGGAAACACCATATATTTT. The rearrangement links TRBV21-1 to TRBJ1-3; the table's D call TRBD1 went unverified against the DNA. TRBV21-1 represents a pseudogene. The CDR3 contains 16 residues.

The DNA for the CDR3 is TGTGCCAGCAGTTCTGCCCCTAGCGGGGCCTACGAGCAGTACTTC. It translates to CASSSAPSGAYEQYF. This chain links TRBV6-5 with TRBJ2-7, with 9 bases aligning to TRBD2. Germline lookup yields CDR1 MNHEY and CDR2 SVGAGI. V was clipped by 4 bases and J by 2 bases; unmatched bases: 6. The CDR3 spans 15 residues.

The chain is built from TRBV6-5 and TRBJ1-2; the D is unclear. Trimming took 0 bases from V and 0 from J, leaving 5 bases between them. The CDR3 extends over 14 amino acids. Looked up from germline, CDR1 is MNHEY and CDR2 is SVGAGI. In nucleotides, the CDR3 is TGTGCCAGCAGTTACTCACATACTAACTATGGCTACACCTTC. It codes for CASSYSHTNYGYTF.

CDR3: CASNGGGDRAYEQYF. CDR3 nucleotides: TGTGCCAGCAATGGGGGTGGGGACAGGGCGTACGAGCAGTACTTC. V gene TRBV6-5 combines with J gene TRBJ2-7, with 9 bases matching TRBD1. J gave up 4 bases and V 7 bases, and 11 bases lay outside the gene matches. The CDR3 is 15 residues long. Germline CDR1 is MNHEY and CDR2 is SVGAGI.